This TCR beta chain was identified in a study of cytomegalovirus exposure and HLA in healthy donors. Study-level background: One earlier analysis, a look at around 170 million T cells, found fewer than 140 million unique TCR beta sequences. For the approximately 400 genotyped donors, 75% to 90% fell within the Caucasian-associated ancestry cluster.

Study findings and constraints: At a 0.05 false discovery rate, a later analysis found about 17,000 TCR beta sequences to be associated with HLA alleles.

PCR amplification relied on 60 Vbeta primers (plus 13 Jbeta primers). Profiled with immunoSEQ multiplex PCR; TCRdb holds only in-frame clones, not every one. The sample lists some 93,000 clones; approximately 64% were seen once. The CDR3 loop spans 15 amino acids. V was pared by 4 bases and J by 0 bases, with 10 bases between. Germline assignment: CDR1 MNHNY and CDR2 SVGAGI (reference sequence). Note on this clone: Its antigen remains unknown.

When sampled, the donors appeared nominally healthy, though they likely had unrecorded immune exposures. This TCR came from a boy between 10 and 17 years old in good health and CMV-seropositive. The sequencing input was PBMCs. This rearrangement joins TRBV6-6 to TRBJ1-3; D ambiguous. The CDR3 loop reads CASSWTRGSGNTIYF. Here the CDR3 DNA reads TGTGCCAGCAGTTGGACTCGCGGCTCTGGAAACACCATATATTTT.